This T cell receptor (beta chain) derives from a study of blood T cell repertoires in COVID-19. V was shortened by 9 bases and J by 2 bases, with 18 bases between the two germline ends. The CDR3 runs 15 residues. Germline-derived CDR1 and CDR2 are SGHTS and YDEGEE. Some clones are missing from TCRdb's copy, which holds only in-frame ones; the method was immunoSEQ multiplex PCR. Of about 170,000 clones in the sample, approximately 90% were seen once. The TCR comes from a man aged 45-65 years who had recovered from COVID-19. What was sequenced was peripheral blood. The V and J genes are TRBV5-8 and TRBJ2-1, with D tentatively TRBD2 (6 bases). Here the CDR3 reads CATSRGGRTYNEQFF. CDR3 bases: TGTGCCACCTCGCGGGGTGGACGAACCTACAATGAGCAGTTCTTC.